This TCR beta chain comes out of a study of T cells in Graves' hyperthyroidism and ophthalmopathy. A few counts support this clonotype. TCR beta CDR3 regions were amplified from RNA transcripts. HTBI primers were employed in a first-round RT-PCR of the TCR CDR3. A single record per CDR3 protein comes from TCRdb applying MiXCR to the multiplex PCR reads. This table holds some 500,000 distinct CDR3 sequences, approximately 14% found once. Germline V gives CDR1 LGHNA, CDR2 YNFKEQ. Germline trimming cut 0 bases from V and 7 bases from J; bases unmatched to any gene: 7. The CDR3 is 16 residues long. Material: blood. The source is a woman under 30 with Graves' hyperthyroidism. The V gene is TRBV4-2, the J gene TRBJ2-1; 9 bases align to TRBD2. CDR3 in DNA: TGTGCCAGCAGCCAAGAGCTAGCGGGATATATGAATGAGCAGTTCTTC. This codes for CASSQELAGYMNEQFF.